The following is a T cell receptor beta chain sequence with its context. Its antigen is not known. This sample is part of a study of OX40 agonist ivuxolimab in advanced cancers. Study overall: Hepatocellular carcinoma, melanoma, renal cell or head and neck cancer occurred in dose-escalation patients. Subjects had a mean age of roughly 60 years, with a range of roughly 20 to 80; just over 80% were male.

Assay used: immunoSEQ multiplex PCR; TCRdb lists only in-frame clones, some missing. The table lists some 98,000 clones, around 86% of them singletons. General study findings and limits: At doses 0.1 to 3.0 mg/kg, CD4+ and CD8+ clones expanded.

No patient had autoimmune disease or received systemic immunosuppression. This CDR3 spans 15 amino acids. The germline V gene encodes CDR1 MNHEY and CDR2 SVGAGI. V was pared by 6 bases and J by 3 bases, with 10 bases of the junction left unmatched. The specimen comprised CD4+ or CD8+ T cells sorted from blood, sampled in a trial of the OX40 agonist ivuxolimab. The chain is built from TRBV6-5 and TRBJ1-2; 7 bases map to TRBD1. The origin of this receptor is an adult with an advanced solid tumor such as melanoma, head and neck, liver or kidney cancer. CDR3 in amino acids: CASSGDSGDYYGYTF. The CDR3 DNA is TGTGCCAGCAGCGGGGACAGTGGGGACTACTATGGCTACACCTTC.